This TCR beta chain appears in the sequencing data of a study of blood T cells in healthy people across ages (dated by TCRdb to the mid-2010s). Some background on the complete study: In model experiments, template switching captured roughly one uniquely barcoded TCR beta cDNA molecule for every two T cells. The donors were split into four age groups: young (average about 15 years), middle-aged (roughly 42), aged (62) and long-lived (over 80). The study analyzed two additional independent replicas of 1 million unique cDNA reads from the same blood draw for two donors, one aged 18 to 29 and one aged 80 or older. Age-related changes in TCR beta repertoire diversity were measured in the study by deep sequencing normalized with unique cDNA molecular identifiers. To avoid experimental bias, donors of different ages were randomly spread across the sequencing lanes. What the authors observed across the whole study: The long-lived group showed more naive CD4+ T cells, fewer expanded clones and increased TCR diversity than the aged group, suggesting age selection. The CMV infection status of donors was not known, potentially confounding age-related changes in expanded clonotypes. Estimates of total diversity based on one million sequenced T cells were regarded as lower bounds and as underestimates. A strong correlation was found between observed TCR beta diversity and the percentage of naive T cells measured by flow cytometry. Observed TCR beta diversity per million T cells fell roughly linearly with age, and a significant reduction was already apparent by age around 40. Conclusive comparison of naive and antigen-experienced compartments was prevented by the profiling of bulk unsorted PBMCs.

The library was built by means of 5' RACE. For sequencing, an Illumina HiSeq 2500 was employed. A second about 7 to 12 cycle PCR used a sample-barcoded 5' primer and a J-beta primer mix. A unique molecular identifier was introduced onto each TCR beta cDNA molecule by a template-switch 5' adaptor carrying 12 random nucleotides. Each sample yielded at least 3 million CDR3-containing paired-end reads. First-strand cDNA was synthesized from all RNA with the Mint cDNA synthesis kit, primed by a TRBC-specific oligonucleotide. Following uracil-DNA glycosylase treatment, all cDNA underwent a first 18-cycle PCR with the universal primers M1SS and BC2_uni_R. Concerning the study's data processing: Normalization of each sample was performed by random selection of 1 million high-quality reads, each carrying a distinct molecular identifier. Instead of being binned into consensus sequences, reads that shared molecular identifiers were thrown out. MiTCR, run with a Q25 quality threshold and the strictest error-elimination algorithm, handled CDR3 identification, clonotype clustering and error correction. A nonparametric unseen species model with Euler transformation was used to estimate lower-bound total TCR beta diversity. Starting from the raw public reads, TCRdb applied fastp trimming at Q25, assembled clones with MiXCR and retained in-frame beta chains. Under each unique CDR3 protein, matching rows form one entry showing the most common genes and DNA. The V and J calls, along with clone size, are taken from TCRdb and not from the paper's own processing. Counted in this sample were fewer than 900,000 distinct CDR3 sequences; about half of them appeared once. The ten biggest clones cover roughly a third of the sample.

The CDR3 contains 17 residues, cysteine and phenylalanine counted. The sequence is cut down to CDR3 DNA, 51 bases in frame from base 1. CDR1 and CDR2, per the germline V gene, are MGHDK and SYGVNS. Points on this clonotype: The antigen this receptor binds is unknown. One end of the junction fails to match germline, which may point to a read error.

The donors were roughly 40 Caucasian individuals from Russia, aged roughly 6 to 100 years, who were systemically healthy. Each donor gave ten milliliters of peripheral blood, collected into EDTA-treated Vacutainer tubes. Ficoll-Paque density-gradient centrifugation was used to isolate PBMCs, with at least 6.5 million per sample. Total RNA, at least 6 micrograms per sample, was extracted from PBMCs with Trizol reagent. For every donor, an aliquot of PBMCs went through flow cytometry to measure the percentages of naive CD45RAhigh/CD27high T cells. This clonotype was sampled from a woman aged 60-70 years in good health. The chain links TRBV25-1 with TRBJ2-7; 10 middle bases align to TRBD2. The sequenced material came from blood. The CDR3 protein is CASTNEGNSGGNYELYF. The nucleotides are TGTGCCAGTACGAACGAAGGTAATAGCGGGGGGAATTACGAGCTGTACTTC.